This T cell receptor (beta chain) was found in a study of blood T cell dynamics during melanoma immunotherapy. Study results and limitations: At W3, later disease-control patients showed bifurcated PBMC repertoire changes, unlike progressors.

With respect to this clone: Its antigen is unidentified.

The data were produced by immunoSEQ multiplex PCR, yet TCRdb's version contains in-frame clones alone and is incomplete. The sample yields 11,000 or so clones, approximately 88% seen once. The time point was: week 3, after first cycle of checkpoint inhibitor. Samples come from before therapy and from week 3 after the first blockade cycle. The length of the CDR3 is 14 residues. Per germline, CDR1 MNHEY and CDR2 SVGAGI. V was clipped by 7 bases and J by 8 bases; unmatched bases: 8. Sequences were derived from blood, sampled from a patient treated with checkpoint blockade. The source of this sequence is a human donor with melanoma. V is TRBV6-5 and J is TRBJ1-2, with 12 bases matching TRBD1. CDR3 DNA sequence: TGTGCCAGCAATGACCGGGACAGGGGGCTCGGCTACACCTTC. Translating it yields CASNDRDRGLGYTF.